The clone carrying this T cell receptor (beta chain) turned up a few times. Per the study methods: Reference gene primer amplification in the assay estimated nucleated cell counts. Profiling relied on immunoSEQ multiplex PCR, and the TCRdb table lists in-frame clones only, not all of them. V and J calls plus clone size are reproduced from that table; the DNA served to infer D and trimming. There are 330,000 or so clones in the sample; about 87% occur only once, and less than 6.5% lies in the top ten. Enrolled through a virtual design, the participants were between roughly 18 and 90 years of age and came from under 30 US areas. Symptom resolution, clearance, or two negative PCRs marked the recovered donors of Cohort 3. The data are from a study of blood T cell repertoires in COVID-19. Study-level background: PBMCs, B-cell-depleted T cells, or T cells were the source of the cDNA or gDNA that made up the material.

Germline lookup yields CDR1 ENHRY and CDR2 SYGVKD. V dropped 8 bases and J dropped 2 bases, with 13 bases sitting between them. The CDR3 is 14 amino acids. The source is a man aged 30 to 45 who had recovered from COVID-19. The chain employs TRBV10-3 and TRBJ1-5, with D perhaps TRBD1 (5 bases). Sequencing was performed on PBMCs or T cells enriched from blood (not recorded which). The CDR3 region is CAIWGGSGNQPQHF. The CDR3 nucleotides read TGTGCCATCTGGGGGGGGTCGGGCAATCAGCCCCAGCATTTT.